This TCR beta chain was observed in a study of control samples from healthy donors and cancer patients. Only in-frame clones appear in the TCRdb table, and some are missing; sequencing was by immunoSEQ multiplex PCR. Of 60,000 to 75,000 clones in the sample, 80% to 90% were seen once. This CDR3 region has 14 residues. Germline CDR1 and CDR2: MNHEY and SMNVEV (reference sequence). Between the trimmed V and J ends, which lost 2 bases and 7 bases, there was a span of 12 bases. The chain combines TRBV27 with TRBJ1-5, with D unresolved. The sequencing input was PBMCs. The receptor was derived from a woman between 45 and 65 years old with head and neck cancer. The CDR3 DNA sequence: TGTGCCAGCAGTTTAAGTAAGGGTGGCCAGCCCCAGCATTTT. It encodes CASSLSKGGQPQHF.